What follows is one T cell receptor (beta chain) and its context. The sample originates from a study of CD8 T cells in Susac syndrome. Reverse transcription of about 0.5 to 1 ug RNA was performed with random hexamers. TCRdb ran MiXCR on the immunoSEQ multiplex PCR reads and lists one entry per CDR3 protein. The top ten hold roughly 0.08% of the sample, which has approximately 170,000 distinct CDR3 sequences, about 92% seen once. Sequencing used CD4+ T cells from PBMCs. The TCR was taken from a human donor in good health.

CDR3 loop: CASSPVTSGIKNEQFF. In DNA, the CDR3 is TGTGCCAGCAGTCCGGTCACTAGCGGGATAAAGAATGAGCAGTTCTTC. This chain joins TRBV28 and TRBJ2-1, with 10 nucleotides matching TRBD2. J lost 7 bases, V lost 5 bases, and 11 bases had no gene match. The germline V gene has CDR1 MDHEN and CDR2 SYDVKM. The CDR3 totals 16 residues. The full variable domain, with the rest looked up from reference TRBV28 and TRBJ2-1, is DVKVTQSSRYLVKRTGEKVFLECVQDMDHENMFWYRQDPGLGLRLIYFSYDVKMKEKGDIPEGYSVSREKKERFSLILESASTNQTSMYLCASSPVTSGIKNEQFFGPGTRLTVL.